This T cell receptor beta chain was sequenced for a study of T cells in Graves' hyperthyroidism and ophthalmopathy (dated by TCRdb to the late 2010s). With regard to the full study: Peripheral blood was collected at initial diagnosis, before any treatment. According to the paper, TCR Vbeta CDR3 sequencing was carried out on roughly 130 peripheral blood samples, which came from fewer than 50 ophthalmopathy, around 74 hyperthyroidism and approximately 17 progressor patients. After blood sampling, hyperthyroidism patients were treated with methimazole at a starting dose of 30 mg daily, and ophthalmopathy patients were treated with high-dose intravenous methylprednisolone. To identify TCR V-J signatures that set the groups apart, the researchers used a discovery cohort of roughly 100 patients, made up of about 44 with Graves' ophthalmopathy and 57 with stable Graves' hyperthyroidism. Whether ophthalmopathy could be predicted prospectively was tested in an independent validation cohort made up of 18 to 20 hyperthyroidism patients plus 17 patients who later progressed to ophthalmopathy. For training and testing, the 100 or so patients in the discovery cohort were randomly divided in a 7:3 ratio. The study also compared thyroid tissue and blood T-cell repertoires from more than five Graves' hyperthyroidism patients. The investigation overall reported the following: In validation, progression to ophthalmopathy was predicted by the model with more than 65% sensitivity and just over 72% specificity, a median of approximately 6.5 months before onset. A model built on a 13 V-J signature distinguished ophthalmopathy from stable hyperthyroidism, reaching about 88% sensitivity and about 81% specificity in cross-validation and 80%/75% in testing. No statistical method was used to set the sample size in advance, and investigators knew the group allocation. Most expanded thyroid clonotypes (frequency above 0.001) were also found in blood, which suggests that blood repertoires may mirror thyroid immune responses.

V loses 3 bases at its end and J loses 3 bases; junction bases beyond the gene matches: 9. CDR1 MNHNS and CDR2 SASEGT are derived from the germline V gene. The CDR3, from cysteine to phenylalanine, totals 18 residues. The sequence is cut down to CDR3 DNA, 54 bases in frame from base 1. The TCR beta CDR3 regions were amplified from RNA transcripts. The first round of RT-PCR for the TCR CDR3 was performed with the HTBI primer set and the Qiagen OneStep RT-PCR kit. A second multiplex PCR round built the libraries, followed by size selection and purification. Sequencing of the libraries was done on an Illumina HiSeq2000 using paired-end 100 bp reads. As for the authors' bioinformatics: SOAPnuke was used to process the raw data, with reads discarded if the reads contained adapters or uncalled bases, had a mean Phred below 15, or lacked an exact constant-primer or identifier match. High-quality paired reads were merged with COPE v1.2.5, and unique nucleotide sequences were defined as clonotypes. MiTCR v1.1 was used to align the clonotypes against IMGT TRBV, TRBD and TRBJ reference segments. Only V-J combinations with frequency above 0.0001, covering 99.2% of repertoires, were analysed. A TCS score was defined as the ratio of F50 (clonal expansion) to E x V (chaos), with BLOSUM62-based TCRdist applied between CDR3 peptides within each V-J. Welch's t-statistics and random forest reduced fewer than 600 V-J features to roughly 13, which were used in a naive Bayes classifier (R e1071). TCRdb reprocessed the public reads (quality trimming at Q25 with fastp, clone calling with MiXCR) and kept in-frame beta chains. Records with the same CDR3 protein are collapsed into one entry carrying the most frequent genes and DNA. What appears here as the V and J calls and clone size reflects TCRdb's work, not the paper's. The sample data list a few hundred thousand distinct CDR3 sequences, and around an eighth of these were observed just once. About 17% of the sample is held by the ten biggest clonotypes.

For this clonotype: The antigen it recognizes is unknown. Within one base of it there is no much larger clone, and no base qualities were kept.

Stable Graves' hyperthyroidism was defined as no progression to ophthalmopathy during 18 months of follow-up. Hyperthyroidism patients were aged 18 to 65 years and newly diagnosed, with disease duration of less than 2 months. The study excluded patients with uncontrolled infections, other autoimmune diseases, pregnancy or lactation. Clinical symptoms, serum thyroxine and TRAb, thyroid ultrasound, and orbital computed tomography formed the basis for the diagnoses. PBMCs were separated from approximately 10 ml of fresh peripheral blood using Ficoll-Paque density gradient centrifugation. Total RNA was extracted with Trizol reagent, and quality was checked on an Agilent 2100 Bioanalyzer.

Sequenced input: blood. This TCR was recovered from a young woman with Graves' hyperthyroidism. The V gene is TRBV6-1 and the J gene is TRBJ2-6; 9 central nucleotides agree with TRBD1. The DNA sequence is TGTGCCAGCAGTGACGGGACACAGGGGGCTAGTGGGGCCAACGTCCTGACTTTC. Translated, this is CASSDGTQGASGANVLTF.